What follows describes a single TCR beta chain. Its matching antigen is unknown. In germline, CDR1 is SGHRS, CDR2 YFSETQ. The CDR3 is 14 residues long. V was pared by 0 bases and J by 7 bases, with 11 bases between. The sample comes from a study of T cells in localized non-small cell lung cancer. Notes on the study in general: Adjacent lung held a median roughly 60 of the top 100 tumor clones. Elevated blood T cell density was associated with longer overall survival. Measurement of T cell clonality placed uninvolved adjacent lung highest, above the level in tumor.

TCRdb's table, derived via immunoSEQ multiplex PCR, lists solely in-frame clones and lacks some. This table holds some 78,000 clones, 70% to 90% found once. This specimen consisted of peripheral blood, obtained before any cancer treatment. The rearrangement links TRBV5-1 to TRBJ1-5; tentatively, D is TRBD1 (6 bases). The TCR comes from a man aged 35-75 years with stage I lung adenocarcinoma. The CDR3 sequence is CASSLGGRGQPQHF. CDR3 DNA sequence: TGCGCCAGCAGCTTGGGGGGGCGGGGACAGCCCCAGCATTTT.